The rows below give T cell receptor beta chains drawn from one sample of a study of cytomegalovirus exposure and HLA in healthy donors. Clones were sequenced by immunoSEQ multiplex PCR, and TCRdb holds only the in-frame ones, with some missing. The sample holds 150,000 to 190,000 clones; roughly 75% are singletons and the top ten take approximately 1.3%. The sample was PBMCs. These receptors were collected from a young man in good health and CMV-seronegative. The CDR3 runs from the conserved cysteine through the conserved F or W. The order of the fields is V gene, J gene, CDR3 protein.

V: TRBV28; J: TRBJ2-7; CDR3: CASRRTGGYEQYF
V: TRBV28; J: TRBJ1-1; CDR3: CASLLGRNTEAFF
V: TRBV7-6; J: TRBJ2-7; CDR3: CASSVSVPGTVEFYEQYF
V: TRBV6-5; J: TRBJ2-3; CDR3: CATRLAGADTQYF
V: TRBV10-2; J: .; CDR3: CASSGGRQYEQYF
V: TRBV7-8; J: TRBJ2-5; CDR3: CASSLAGGAQYF
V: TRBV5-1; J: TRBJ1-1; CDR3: CASSLGTGGGGTEAFF
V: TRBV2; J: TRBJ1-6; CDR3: CASLGGHPSPLHF
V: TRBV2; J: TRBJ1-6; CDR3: CASSDQGDSPLHF
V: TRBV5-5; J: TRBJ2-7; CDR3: CASSRPGGEQYF
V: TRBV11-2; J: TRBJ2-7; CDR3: CASRTAGGLSYEQYF
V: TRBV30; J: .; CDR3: CAWMPPGQGYEQYF
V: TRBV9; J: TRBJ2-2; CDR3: CASSPRTDPGTGELFF
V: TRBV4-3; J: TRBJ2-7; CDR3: CASSQSGAGGRYEQYF
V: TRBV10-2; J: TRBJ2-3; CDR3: CASSELAEMADTQYF
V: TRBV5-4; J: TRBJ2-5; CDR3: CASSLQQGATETQYF
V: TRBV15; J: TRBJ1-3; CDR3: CATSSTGTGNTIYF
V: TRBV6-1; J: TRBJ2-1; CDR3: CASSFGLGLYNEQFF
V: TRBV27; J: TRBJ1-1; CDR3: CASSLGQNTEAFF
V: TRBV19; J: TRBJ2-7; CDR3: CASSIGGSQYEQYF
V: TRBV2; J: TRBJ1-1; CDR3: CASSSEQGLGEAFF
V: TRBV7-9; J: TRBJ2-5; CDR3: CASSLRSAAKTQYF
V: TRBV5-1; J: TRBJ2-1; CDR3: CASSLPTSGSKNEQFF
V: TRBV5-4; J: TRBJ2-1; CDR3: CASSPREREFWNEQFF